The T cell receptor (beta chain) described here comes from a study of beta chain features in type 1 diabetes. Expressed TCRB transcripts got sequenced, as all isolated RNA was reverse transcribed. Only in-frame clones appear in the TCRdb table, and some are missing; sequencing was by immunoSEQ multiplex PCR. The sample has 120,000 to 150,000 clones, 40% to 55% seen once. Each of the CD4+ naive, central memory, regulatory and stem cell-like memory populations was sorted via CD45RO/CCR7/CD25/CD127/CD95/CD27. Per germline, CDR1 SGHDT and CDR2 YYEEEE. Germline trimming cut 4 bases from V and 2 bases from J; bases unmatched to any gene: 9. This CDR3 spans 15 amino acids.

This chain links TRBV5-6 with TRBJ2-7, with 7 bases aligning to TRBD2. This clonotype was obtained from a man aged 18 to 30 in good health. Sequences were obtained from Tregs from blood. The DNA of the CDR3 is TGTGCCAGCAGCCAGCCGGGACTATATACCTACGAGCAGTACTTC. As protein: CASSQPGLYTYEQYF.